The rows below give T cell receptor beta chains drawn from one sample of a study of Ad26.COV2.S vaccination and SARS-CoV-2 variants. Profiling relied on immunoSEQ multiplex PCR, and the TCRdb table lists in-frame clones only, not all of them. The table records about 370,000 clones, around 91% of them present only once. The sequenced sample was peripheral blood, obtained in a trial of Ad26.COV2.S vaccine versus placebo. These receptors all come from a person aged 18-60 years who received the Ad26.COV2.S COVID-19 vaccine or a placebo. Each CDR3 is given with its conserved first and last residue. The D gene is left open where the match is weak. The size entry is marked missing in some rows and otherwise reads once, few, many or a size class.

j_call,clone_size,d_call,v_call,cdr3_aa,cdr3_nt
TRBJ2-5,NA,TRBD2,TRBV18,CASSPPSGSGETQYF,TGTGCCAGCTCACCACCGAGCGGGAGCGGGGAGACCCAGTACTTC
TRBJ1-1,NA,NA,TRBV19,CASSLGGGGTEAFF,TGTGCCAGTAGTCTCGGGGGAGGCGGCACTGAAGCTTTCTTT
TRBJ1-2,NA,NA,TRBV4-1,CASSQTLDYGYTF,TGCGCCAGCAGCCAAACCCTGGACTATGGCTACACCTTC
TRBJ1-1,NA,NA,TRBV5-5,CASSLGSKVGTEAFF,TGTGCCAGCAGCTTGGGTAGTAAGGTCGGCACTGAAGCTTTCTTT
TRBJ1-6,NA,NA,TRBV7-3,CASGTANSPLHF,TGTGCCAGCGGGACGGCAAATTCACCCCTCCACTTT
TRBJ2-1,NA,TRBD2,TRBV9,CASTHGGSSNEQFF,TGTGCCAGCACCCACGGCGGGAGTAGTAATGAGCAGTTCTTC
TRBJ2-2,NA,NA,TRBV6-2/TRBV6-3,CASSYSGSPTGELFF,TGTGCCAGCAGTTACTCAGGGAGTCCAACCGGGGAGCTGTTTTTT
TRBJ2-7,NA,NA,TRBV10-3,CAISGGFGGEQYF,TGTGCCATCAGCGGCGGCTTTGGGGGCGAGCAGTACTTC
TRBJ2-3,once,NA,TRBV10-3,CAISQTESTDTQYF,TGTGCCATCAGTCAGACTGAAAGCACAGATACGCAGTATTTT
TRBJ2-3,NA,NA,TRBV30,CAWSPSTDTQYF,TGTGCCTGGAGTCCTAGCACAGATACGCAGTATTTT
TRBJ1-2,once,NA,TRBV6-6,CASSYSEQLVYYGYTF,TGTGCCAGCAGTTACTCGGAGCAGCTGGTTTACTATGGCTACACCTTC
TRBJ1-1,many,TRBD1,TRBV5-1,CASSGNTGRGPEAFF,TGCGCCAGCAGCGGGAACACAGGGAGGGGGCCTGAAGCTTTCTTT
TRBJ2-7,NA,NA,TRBV6-5,CASSPGAFYEQYF,TGTGCCAGCAGCCCCGGGGCTTTCTACGAGCAGTACTTC
TRBJ2-7,NA,NA,TRBV13,CASSLGRGKIYEQYF,TGTGCCAGCAGCTTAGGCCGGGGGAAAATCTACGAGCAGTACTTC
TRBJ1-5,NA,NA,TRBV5-1,CASSLKEQGGSNQPQHF,TGCGCCAGCAGCTTGAAGGAACAGGGAGGGAGCAATCAGCCCCAGCATTTT
TRBJ2-1,NA,NA,TRBV7-6,CASTLDNEQFF,TGTGCCAGCACCCTAGACAATGAGCAGTTCTTC